These T cell receptor beta chains were read from a single sample in a study of CD8+ T cells in alopecia areata. Sequenced by immunoSEQ multiplex PCR; TCRdb stores in-frame clones only, minus some. The table lists around 290,000 clones, roughly 60% of them singletons. The sequences come from CD4+ T cells sorted from blood, collected at week 24, from a patient treated with tofacitinib. The receptors were gathered from a human donor with alopecia areata. Each CDR3 is given without its conserved first and last residue. Each record gives: D gene, J gene, V gene, CDR3 protein. D genes are given only for firm matches.

d_call: .
j_call: TRBJ2-5
v_call: TRBV6-6
cdr3_aa: ASSRPGEETQY

d_call: .
j_call: TRBJ1-6
v_call: TRBV4-2
cdr3_aa: ASSQINSPLH

d_call: .
j_call: TRBJ1-2
v_call: TRBV18
cdr3_aa: ASSPGAGAYGYT

d_call: .
j_call: TRBJ1-2
v_call: TRBV29-1
cdr3_aa: SVEDARARNGYT

d_call: .
j_call: TRBJ1-2
v_call: TRBV4-1
cdr3_aa: ASSPSGTGTPQLKGYT

d_call: .
j_call: TRBJ2-6
v_call: TRBV7-8
cdr3_aa: ASSQMGPGANVLT

d_call: .
j_call: TRBJ1-1
v_call: TRBV6-1
cdr3_aa: ASSESRRAEAF

d_call: .
j_call: TRBJ1-1
v_call: TRBV4-2
cdr3_aa: ASSQPRGRDEAF

d_call: TRBD1
j_call: TRBJ2-1
v_call: TRBV6-5
cdr3_aa: ASGTGPYNEQF

d_call: .
j_call: TRBJ1-1
v_call: TRBV10-3
cdr3_aa: AISQDVNTEAF

d_call: .
j_call: TRBJ1-1
v_call: TRBV19
cdr3_aa: ASSIQGTNTEAF

d_call: .
j_call: TRBJ2-7
v_call: TRBV5-1
cdr3_aa: ASSPDKGPYEQY

d_call: .
j_call: TRBJ2-5
v_call: TRBV5-1
cdr3_aa: ASSPDGPPETQY

d_call: .
j_call: TRBJ2-7
v_call: TRBV9
cdr3_aa: ASSATSSNYEQY

d_call: TRBD1
j_call: TRBJ2-5
v_call: TRBV7-2
cdr3_aa: ASSRTGFEETQY

d_call: TRBD1
j_call: TRBJ1-2
v_call: TRBV30
cdr3_aa: AWNRPWDSDGYT

d_call: .
j_call: TRBJ1-1
v_call: TRBV13
cdr3_aa: ASSFTRGTEAF

d_call: TRBD2
j_call: TRBJ2-1
v_call: TRBV4-1
cdr3_aa: ASSQDTSGGYNEQF

d_call: .
j_call: TRBJ2-3
v_call: TRBV30
cdr3_aa: ASSPGTRATDTQY

d_call: TRBD1
j_call: TRBJ1-6
v_call: TRBV7-9
cdr3_aa: ASSLRQGSYNSPLH

d_call: TRBD1
j_call: TRBJ2-7
v_call: TRBV7-2
cdr3_aa: ASSLRQGASYEQY

d_call: .
j_call: TRBJ2-2
v_call: TRBV4-3
cdr3_aa: ASSPHKGGTGELF

d_call: .
j_call: TRBJ2-1
v_call: TRBV30
cdr3_aa: AWSVVGRGDYEQF

d_call: .
j_call: TRBJ2-7
v_call: TRBV29-1
cdr3_aa: SVTSSTGTNEQY

d_call: .
j_call: TRBJ1-2
v_call: TRBV30
cdr3_aa: AWSVAANGYT

d_call: TRBD2
j_call: TRBJ2-3
v_call: TRBV29-1
cdr3_aa: SVGTRNTDTQY

d_call: TRBD1
j_call: TRBJ2-7
v_call: TRBV6-5
cdr3_aa: ASMRTGDYEQY

d_call: .
j_call: TRBJ2-4
v_call: TRBV4-1
cdr3_aa: ASSQPTGRGRGRGNIQC

d_call: .
j_call: TRBJ2-7
v_call: TRBV18
cdr3_aa: ASSTGYEQY

d_call: TRBD2
j_call: TRBJ2-7
v_call: TRBV5-4
cdr3_aa: ASSLAAAGAYEQY

d_call: .
j_call: TRBJ1-4
v_call: TRBV15
cdr3_aa: ATSRGGNEKLF

d_call: .
j_call: TRBJ2-3
v_call: TRBV29-1
cdr3_aa: SAWDFSTDTQY

d_call: .
j_call: TRBJ1-2
v_call: TRBV29-1
cdr3_aa: SVGEALYGYT

d_call: TRBD1
j_call: TRBJ2-3
v_call: TRBV7-2
cdr3_aa: ASSLGVGQGTDTQY

d_call: .
j_call: TRBJ1-1
v_call: TRBV20-1
cdr3_aa: SDHEEEKAF

d_call: .
j_call: TRBJ1-4
v_call: TRBV29-1
cdr3_aa: SVLKQGAEKLF

d_call: .
j_call: TRBJ1-6
v_call: TRBV4-3
cdr3_aa: ASSTSRGKHNSPLH

d_call: .
j_call: TRBJ1-1
v_call: TRBV5-1
cdr3_aa: ASSLVPRTATEAF

d_call: .
j_call: TRBJ2-3
v_call: TRBV5-6
cdr3_aa: ASSLALSITDTQY

d_call: .
j_call: TRBJ1-2
v_call: TRBV2
cdr3_aa: ASTGGLPDYGYT

d_call: .
j_call: TRBJ2-5
v_call: TRBV15
cdr3_aa: ATSRGGGVGGETQY

d_call: .
j_call: TRBJ2-2
v_call: TRBV9
cdr3_aa: ASSAPSRSTGELF

d_call: .
j_call: TRBJ1-1
v_call: TRBV5-6
cdr3_aa: ASSLGRWGTEAF

d_call: TRBD1
j_call: TRBJ2-5
v_call: TRBV5-4
cdr3_aa: ASSLTTGAETQY

d_call: .
j_call: TRBJ1-5
v_call: TRBV7-9
cdr3_aa: ASSRDFQPQH

d_call: .
j_call: TRBJ2-7
v_call: TRBV15
cdr3_aa: ATSRDRLPYEQY

d_call: .
j_call: TRBJ2-7
v_call: TRBV7-9
cdr3_aa: ASSLIGEQY

d_call: .
j_call: TRBJ1-2
v_call: TRBV7-9
cdr3_aa: ASSYSITYGYT

d_call: .
j_call: TRBJ1-6
v_call: TRBV27
cdr3_aa: ASSLVLGSDNSPLH